The present entry profiles one T cell receptor beta chain with its context. The antigen is undetermined. Produced via immunoSEQ multiplex PCR; TCRdb's table is partial and in-frame only. The table has about 94,000 clones, 94% seen once; the top ten hold over 0.25%. CDR3 length: 13 residues. Germline V gene lookup returns CDR1 MNHEY and CDR2 SVGAGI. Trimming took off 6 bases at V and 5 bases at J, with 13 bases between the two ends. This sample was taken from a study of siplizumab effects on memory and regulatory T cells. Points from the study as a whole: No functional test confirmed suppression by proliferating siplizumab-culture Tregs. Naive T cells looked more diverse than memory cells and looked like major alloresponse contributors.

Sequenced input: non-Treg CD4+ T cells sorted from blood. This receptor was obtained from a human donor in good health. The chain employs TRBV6-5 and TRBJ2-5; D assignment may be TRBD1 or TRBD2 (5 bases each). The CDR3 DNA reads as TGTGCCAGCAGCCCCTTGGGGGAGGAGACCCAGTACTTC. Amino acid sequence: CASSPLGEETQYF.